The rows below give T cell receptor beta chains drawn from one sample of a study of T-cell reconstitution after alpha-beta-depleted transplantation in children. One entry per CDR3 protein results from TCRdb running MiXCR on the PCR reads. The data hold about 110,000 distinct CDR3 sequences, with around 10% observed a single time. Sequenced material: PBMCs, taken before TCRalphabeta/CD19-depleted stem cell transplant. The receptor set was obtained from a boy between 2 and 15 years old with acute lymphoblastic leukemia, due to receive a stem cell transplant. CDR3s include the opening cysteine and the closing phenylalanine or tryptophan. D genes are given only for firm matches. Only some rows state a clone size, as once, few, many or a class for expanded clones.

d_call: .; j_call: TRBJ1-1; v_call: TRBV3-1; clone_size: .; cdr3_aa: CASSQDRYGGRPNGTFF; cdr3_nt: TGTGCCAGCAGCCAAGATAGGTACGGGGGGCGGCCCAATGGCACTTTCTTT
d_call: .; j_call: TRBJ2-2; v_call: TRBV6-6; clone_size: .; cdr3_aa: CASSLLGPGELFF; cdr3_nt: TGTGCCAGCAGTCTACTAGGCCCCGGGGAGCTGTTTTTT
d_call: .; j_call: TRBJ1-1; v_call: TRBV12-3/TRBV12-4; clone_size: few; cdr3_aa: CASSLRGEAFF; cdr3_nt: TGTGCCAGCAGTTTGAGGGGAGAAGCTTTCTTT
d_call: .; j_call: TRBJ1-5; v_call: TRBV2; clone_size: .; cdr3_aa: CASSEQGFGQPQHF; cdr3_nt: TGTGCCAGCAGCGAACAGGGTTTTGGTCAGCCCCAGCATTTT
d_call: .; j_call: TRBJ1-1; v_call: TRBV18; clone_size: .; cdr3_aa: CASSSTGRTEAFF; cdr3_nt: TGTGCCAGCTCATCTACAGGGAGGACTGAAGCTTTCTTT
d_call: .; j_call: TRBJ2-1; v_call: TRBV7-2; clone_size: few; cdr3_aa: CASSSQGHEQFF; cdr3_nt: TGTGCCAGCAGCTCACAGGGCCATGAGCAGTTCTTC
d_call: .; j_call: TRBJ2-3; v_call: TRBV20-1; clone_size: .; cdr3_aa: CSASRPKGRTDTQYF; cdr3_nt: TGCAGTGCTAGTAGGCCAAAGGGGCGCACAGATACGCAGTATTTT
d_call: .; j_call: TRBJ1-2; v_call: TRBV10-1; clone_size: few; cdr3_aa: CASSAGLDRSGYTF; cdr3_nt: TGCGCCAGCAGTGCTGGCCTCGACAGGTCGGGCTACACCTTC
d_call: TRBD1; j_call: TRBJ1-2; v_call: TRBV7-9; clone_size: many; cdr3_aa: CASSLAFTGAGYTF; cdr3_nt: TGTGCCAGCAGCTTAGCGTTTACAGGGGCTGGCTACACCTTC
d_call: .; j_call: TRBJ1-4; v_call: TRBV28; clone_size: many; cdr3_aa: CASSLQVPFLPTNEKLFF; cdr3_nt: TGTGCCAGCAGTTTACAAGTGCCATTTCTACCAACTAATGAAAAACTGTTTTTT
d_call: .; j_call: TRBJ2-1; v_call: TRBV7-7; clone_size: many; cdr3_aa: CASSPAGATYNEQFF; cdr3_nt: TGTGCCAGCAGCCCCGCAGGGGCGACCTACAATGAGCAGTTCTTC
d_call: TRBD2; j_call: TRBJ2-2; v_call: TRBV18; clone_size: many; cdr3_aa: CASSSGLAVNTGELFF; cdr3_nt: TGTGCCAGCTCATCTGGACTAGCGGTCAACACCGGGGAGCTGTTTTTT
d_call: .; j_call: TRBJ2-7; v_call: TRBV19; clone_size: few; cdr3_aa: CASSRGRLNEQYF; cdr3_nt: TGTGCCAGTAGTAGGGGGCGTCTGAACGAGCAGTACTTC
d_call: .; j_call: TRBJ2-1; v_call: TRBV25-1; clone_size: few; cdr3_aa: CASIDPFRNEQFF; cdr3_nt: TGTGCCAGCATCGACCCCTTCCGAAATGAGCAGTTCTTC
d_call: .; j_call: TRBJ2-2; v_call: TRBV7-3; clone_size: few; cdr3_aa: CASSQTENTGELFF; cdr3_nt: TGTGCCAGCAGCCAGACAGAGAACACCGGGGAGCTGTTTTTT
d_call: .; j_call: TRBJ1-3; v_call: TRBV7-9; clone_size: many; cdr3_aa: CASSLRSSSGNTIYF; cdr3_nt: TGTGCCAGCAGCTTAAGGTCAAGCTCTGGAAACACCATATATTTT
d_call: TRBD2; j_call: TRBJ2-7; v_call: TRBV6-5; clone_size: few; cdr3_aa: CASSYQHSGLAGGYEQYF; cdr3_nt: TGTGCCAGCAGTTACCAACACTCTGGACTAGCGGGAGGATACGAGCAGTACTTC
d_call: .; j_call: TRBJ1-1; v_call: TRBV30; clone_size: few; cdr3_aa: CAWSLLNTEAFF; cdr3_nt: TGTGCCTGGAGTCTCCTGAACACTGAAGCTTTCTTT
d_call: .; j_call: TRBJ1-4; v_call: TRBV5-1; clone_size: .; cdr3_aa: CASRPTRGVDEKLFF; cdr3_nt: TGCGCCAGCAGACCTACCAGGGGTGTGGATGAAAAACTGTTTTTT
d_call: TRBD2; j_call: TRBJ2-1; v_call: TRBV20-1; clone_size: many; cdr3_aa: CSAAFTSGIYNEQFF; cdr3_nt: TGCAGTGCAGCCTTCACTAGCGGGATCTACAATGAGCAGTTCTTC
d_call: TRBD1; j_call: TRBJ2-7; v_call: TRBV10-2; clone_size: few; cdr3_aa: CASSEGTDSYEQYF; cdr3_nt: TGCGCCAGCAGTGAGGGGACAGACTCCTACGAGCAGTACTTC
d_call: TRBD1; j_call: TRBJ2-3; v_call: TRBV20-1; clone_size: many; cdr3_aa: CSARDFRGRLGTDTQYF; cdr3_nt: TGCAGTGCTAGAGATTTCAGGGGGCGCTTGGGCACAGATACGCAGTATTTT
d_call: .; j_call: TRBJ2-1; v_call: TRBV27; clone_size: few; cdr3_aa: CASSRNRAPIYNEQFF; cdr3_nt: TGTGCCAGCAGTCGTAATAGGGCTCCTATTTACAATGAGCAGTTCTTC
d_call: TRBD2; j_call: TRBJ2-1; v_call: TRBV20-1; clone_size: .; cdr3_aa: CSARVLADSYNEQFF; cdr3_nt: TGCAGTGCTAGGGTTCTAGCGGATTCCTACAATGAGCAGTTCTTC
d_call: .; j_call: TRBJ2-7; v_call: TRBV12-3/TRBV12-4; clone_size: medium-sized; cdr3_aa: CASSFPRAWGSYEQYF; cdr3_nt: TGTGCCAGCAGTTTTCCGAGGGCGTGGGGCTCCTACGAGCAGTACTTC
d_call: .; j_call: TRBJ1-6; v_call: TRBV3-1; clone_size: .; cdr3_aa: CASSKLREPPYNSPLHF; cdr3_nt: TGTGCCAGCAGCAAACTCCGGGAGCCGCCCTATAATTCACCCCTCCACTTT
d_call: .; j_call: TRBJ1-5; v_call: TRBV18; clone_size: few; cdr3_aa: CASSPDRGEPQHF; cdr3_nt: TGTGCCAGCTCACCAGATAGGGGAGAACCCCAGCATTTT
d_call: .; j_call: TRBJ1-6; v_call: TRBV14; clone_size: .; cdr3_aa: CASSHGALRNSPLHF; cdr3_nt: TGTGCCAGCAGCCATGGGGCCCTTCGGAATTCACCCCTCCACTTT
d_call: TRBD1; j_call: TRBJ1-1; v_call: TRBV6-1; clone_size: few; cdr3_aa: CASRDRGVNTEAFF; cdr3_nt: TGTGCCAGCAGGGACAGGGGCGTAAACACTGAAGCTTTCTTT
d_call: .; j_call: TRBJ1-6; v_call: TRBV4-2; clone_size: many; cdr3_aa: CASSQGNPVVGNSPLHF; cdr3_nt: TGTGCCAGCAGCCAAGGAAATCCGGTCGTAGGAAATTCACCCCTCCACTTT
d_call: .; j_call: TRBJ2-7; v_call: TRBV20-1; clone_size: few; cdr3_aa: CSARDPSGLSYEQYF; cdr3_nt: TGCAGTGCTAGAGATCCCAGCGGACTTTCCTACGAGCAGTACTTC
d_call: .; j_call: TRBJ1-3; v_call: TRBV6-1; clone_size: .; cdr3_aa: CASSEWASGNTIYF; cdr3_nt: TGTGCCAGCAGTGAATGGGCCTCTGGAAACACCATATATTTT
d_call: .; j_call: TRBJ1-2; v_call: TRBV7-9; clone_size: few; cdr3_aa: CASSLLQTHGYTF; cdr3_nt: TGTGCCAGCAGCTTACTACAGACCCATGGCTACACCTTC
d_call: TRBD1; j_call: TRBJ2-6; v_call: TRBV6-5; clone_size: many; cdr3_aa: CATLGYARTGEKANVLTF; cdr3_nt: TGTGCCACACTTGGATATGCACGGACAGGGGAAAAGGCCAACGTCCTGACTTTC
d_call: .; j_call: TRBJ1-1; v_call: TRBV7-8; clone_size: .; cdr3_aa: CASMGPLGGTEAFF; cdr3_nt: TGTGCCAGCATGGGCCCCCTTGGGGGTACTGAAGCTTTCTTT
d_call: TRBD2; j_call: TRBJ2-5; v_call: TRBV6-2/TRBV6-3; clone_size: .; cdr3_aa: CATRPTGGGETQYF; cdr3_nt: TGTGCCACACGCCCCACCGGGGGGGGAGAGACCCAGTACTTC
d_call: .; j_call: TRBJ2-5; v_call: TRBV27; clone_size: .; cdr3_aa: CASSPTGTYGETQYF; cdr3_nt: TGTGCCAGCAGTCCCACCGGGACCTACGGAGAGACCCAGTACTTC